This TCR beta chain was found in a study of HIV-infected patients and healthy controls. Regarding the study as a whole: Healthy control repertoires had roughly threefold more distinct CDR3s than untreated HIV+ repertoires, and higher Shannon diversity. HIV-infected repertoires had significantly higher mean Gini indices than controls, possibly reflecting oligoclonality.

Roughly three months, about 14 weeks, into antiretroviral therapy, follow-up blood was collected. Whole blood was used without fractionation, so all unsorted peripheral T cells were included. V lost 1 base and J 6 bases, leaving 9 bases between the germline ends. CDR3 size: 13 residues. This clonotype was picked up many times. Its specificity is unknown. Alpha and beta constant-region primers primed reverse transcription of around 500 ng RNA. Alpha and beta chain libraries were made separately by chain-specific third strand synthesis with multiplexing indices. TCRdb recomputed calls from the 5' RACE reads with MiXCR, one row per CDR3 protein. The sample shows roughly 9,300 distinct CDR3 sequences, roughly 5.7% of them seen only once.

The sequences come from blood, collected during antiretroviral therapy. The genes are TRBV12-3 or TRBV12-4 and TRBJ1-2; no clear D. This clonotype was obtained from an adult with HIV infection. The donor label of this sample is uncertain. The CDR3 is CASSLEGRNGYTF. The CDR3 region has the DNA TGTGCCAGCAGTTTAGAGGGCCGGAATGGCTACACCTTC.